This T cell receptor (beta chain) was observed in a study of beta chain features in type 1 diabetes. On the study more broadly: Similarity in age, gender and cell yields was seen between patients and healthy donors.

This CDR3 is 17 amino acids long. V was pared by 0 bases and J by 5 bases, with 16 bases between. Germline values: CDR1 SGHDN, CDR2 FVKESK. Remarks on this clone: Its antigen remains unknown.

Study-wide results and limits: The naive, central memory and Treg TCRB repertoires showed an apparent similarity that was greater among patients than among healthy donors. In all four CD4+ subsets, TCRB CDR3 length was significantly, moderately reduced in type 1 diabetes.

Sorted CD4+ subsets: naive, central memory, regulatory, stem cell-like memory (CD45RO/CCR7/CD25/CD127/CD95/CD27 panel). Expressed TCRB transcripts were sequenced after all isolated RNA was converted to cDNA. Assay used: immunoSEQ multiplex PCR; TCRdb lists only in-frame clones, some missing. The sample carries over 700,000 clones, about a sixth recorded once. The V call is TRBV14, the J call TRBJ1-4; D is unclear. The specimen was naive CD4+ T cells from blood. This receptor was obtained from a woman aged 18-30 years in good health. CDR3 bases: TGTGCCAGCAGCCAAGATCAACCTAGGTCGGGAAATGAAAAACTGTTTTTT. Protein product: CASSQDQPRSGNEKLFF.